Listed here is a single T cell receptor beta chain. The data originate from a study of immune evolution from preneoplasia to lung adenocarcinoma. The data were produced by immunoSEQ multiplex PCR, yet TCRdb's version contains in-frame clones alone and is incomplete. The sample records roughly 38,000 clones, about 73% being singletons. The CDR3 contains 12 residues. Germline V gene data show CDR1 as ENHRY and CDR2 as SYGVKD. V lost 2 bases and J 2 bases, leaving 2 bases between the germline ends. The clonotype was recovered from a person between 60 and 70 years old with lung adenocarcinoma. The sample taken for sequencing was FFPE invasive lung adenocarcinoma tissue. This chain joins TRBV10-3 and TRBJ2-3; the D is unclear. CDR3 DNA: TGTGCCATCAGTGAGAACACAGATACGCAGTATTTT. Translation gives CAISENTDTQYF.